This TCR beta chain is from a study of neurological immune-mediated disorders. This clonotype came up many times. TCRdb used MiXCR to reprocess the 5' RACE reads, holding one entry per CDR3 protein. This table has around 44,000 distinct CDR3 sequences, 2.5% appearing once. This sequence was found in a young man with multiple sclerosis. Sequencing was carried out using PBMCs.

The CDR3 region is CSARDGNSYEQYF. DNA of the CDR3: TGCAGTGCTAGAGATGGAAACAGCTACGAGCAGTACTTC. This chain joins TRBV20-1 and TRBJ2-7, with D uncertain. This CDR3 is 13 amino acids long. The germline CDR1 and CDR2 sequences are DFQATT and SNEGSKA (reference sequence). Trimming stripped 0 bases from V and 3 bases from J, with 9 bases between.